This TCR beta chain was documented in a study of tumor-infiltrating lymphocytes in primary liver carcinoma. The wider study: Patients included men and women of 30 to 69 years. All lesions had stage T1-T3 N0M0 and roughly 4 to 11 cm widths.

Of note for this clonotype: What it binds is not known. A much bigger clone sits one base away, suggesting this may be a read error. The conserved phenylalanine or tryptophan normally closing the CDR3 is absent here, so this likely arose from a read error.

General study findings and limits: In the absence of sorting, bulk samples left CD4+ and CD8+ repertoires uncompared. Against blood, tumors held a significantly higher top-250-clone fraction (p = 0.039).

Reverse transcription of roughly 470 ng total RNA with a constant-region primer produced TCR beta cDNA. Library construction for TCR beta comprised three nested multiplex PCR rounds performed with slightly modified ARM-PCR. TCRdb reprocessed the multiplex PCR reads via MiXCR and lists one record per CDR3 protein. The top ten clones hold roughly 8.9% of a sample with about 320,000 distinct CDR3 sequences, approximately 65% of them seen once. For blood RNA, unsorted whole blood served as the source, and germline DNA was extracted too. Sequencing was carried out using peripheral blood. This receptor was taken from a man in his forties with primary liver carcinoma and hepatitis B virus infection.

The CDR3 is CASSFSRGTEAFY. The CDR3 bases are TGTGCCAGCAGTTTTTCAAGGGGCACTGAAGCTTTCTAT. The V call is TRBV12-3 or TRBV12-4, the J call TRBJ1-1; tentative D call: TRBD1 (5 bases). V lost 3 bases and J lost 4, with 9 bases in between. The CDR3 covers 13 residues.